Below, 23 T cell receptor beta chains from the same sample are listed, as sequenced in a study of CD8 T cells in ankylosing spondylitis. TCRdb re-called the 5' RACE reads with MiXCR, one entry per CDR3 protein. Among about 130,000 distinct CDR3 sequences listed, about a tenth were seen once. The specimen was blood, either unsorted or a sorted T cell fraction (not recorded which). The receptors here all came from a male donor with ankylosing spondylitis or in good health (not recorded which).

This clonotype was observed a handful of times. This rearrangement joins TRBV12-3 or TRBV12-4 to TRBJ2-5; 11 nucleotides line up with TRBD2. The CDR3 has 16 amino acids. The V segment lost 6 bases and the J segment 5 bases; nucleotides outside the gene matches: 11. CDR3 residues: CASSGPGLAVGETQYF. The CDR3 DNA is TGTGCCAGCAGCGGACCGGGACTAGCGGTAGGGGAGACCCAGTACTTC.

This clonotype was seen at least ten times. This rearrangement joins TRBV7-9 to TRBJ2-1, with D tentatively TRBD2 (5 bases). The CDR3 spans 14 residues. CDR1 SEHNR and CDR2 FQNEAQ come from the germline V gene (reference sequence). The V end lost 0 bases, the J end lost 10 bases, and 13 bases lay between the germline ends. CDR3 nucleotide sequence: TGTGCCAGCAGCTTAGCGCGGTTCGGGAACGAGCAGTTCTTC. It encodes CASSLARFGNEQFF.

This clonotype was seen repeatedly, ten times or more. V usage is TRBV10-3 and J usage is TRBJ2-7; D is unclear. Trimming took 0 bases from V and 2 from J, leaving 11 bases between them. This CDR3 is built from 15 residues. CDR1 and CDR2 from the germline V gene are ENHRY and SYGVKD. CDR3 bases: TGTGCCATCAGTGAGTCGAGGACGGAGACCTACGAGCAGTACTTC. Translation gives CAISESRTETYEQYF.

The CDR3 DNA reads TGTGCCAGCAGCCTTACGGGACCAACCGAGCAGTACTTC. Amino acid sequence: CASSLTGPTEQYF. The chain couples TRBV14 to TRBJ2-7; D is possibly TRBD1 or TRBD2 (5 bases each). Germline values: CDR1 SGHDN, CDR2 FVKESK. Trimming cost V 4 bases and J 6 bases, with 13 bases left between them. CDR3 length: 13 residues.

The table lists this clonotype with many counts. This chain joins TRBV6-1 and TRBJ1-1; D gene uncertain. V dropped 2 bases and J dropped 10 bases, with 11 bases sitting between them. The germline CDR1 and CDR2 sequences are MNHNS and SASEGT. The length of the CDR3 is 12 residues. The CDR3 loop is CASSEMGKGAFF. The CDR3 bases are TGTGCCAGCAGTGAAATGGGGAAAGGAGCTTTCTTT.

The chain recombines TRBV20-1 with TRBJ2-3; 15 bases fit TRBD2. This CDR3 comprises 18 residues. Per germline, CDR1 DFQATT and CDR2 SNEGSKA (reference sequence). V shed 2 bases and J 0 bases; nucleotides not matched to a gene: 6. DNA for the CDR3: TGCAGTGCTAGATTTCAAGGACTAGCGGGAGGGAGCACAGATACGCAGTATTTT. Amino acid sequence: CSARFQGLAGGSTDTQYF.

The chain has TRBV6-5 and TRBJ2-2; D unclear. CDR1 MNHEY and CDR2 SVGAGI come from the germline V gene. The CDR3 spans 12 residues. V was clipped by 4 bases and J by 3 bases, with 3 bases between them. CDR3 nucleotide sequence: TGTGCCAGCAGTTCCTACACCGGGGAGCTGTTTTTT. Encoded protein: CASSSYTGELFF.

In its sample, this clonotype was seen a few times. V gene TRBV6-2 or TRBV6-3 combines with J gene TRBJ2-5, with 9 bases lining up with TRBD2. The CDR3 extends over 17 amino acids. V dropped 2 bases and J dropped 5; count of bases not matched to a gene: 12. The germline gives CDR1 MNHEY, CDR2 SVGEGT. The CDR3 reads CASSYRRVAGVMETQYF. In nucleotides, the CDR3 is TGTGCCAGCAGTTACCGCCGCGTAGCGGGAGTGATGGAGACCCAGTACTTC.

There are a few counts of this clonotype. This chain links TRBV7-2 with TRBJ2-6; TRBD2 is a possible D gene (5 bases). The CDR3 covers 17 residues. The ends were cut back, 6 bases at V and 3 bases at J, with 18 bases in the middle. Germline values: CDR1 SGHTA, CDR2 FQGNSA. The CDR3 bases are TGTGCCAGCAGTTCTGGTAGTCGGGGTGATGGGGCCAACGTCCTGACTTTC. Translating gives CASSSGSRGDGANVLTF. Complete variable domain (other parts from reference TRBV7-2 and TRBJ2-6): GAGVSQSPSNKVTEKGKDVELRCDPISGHTALYWYRQSLGQGLEFLIYFQGNSAPDKSGLPSDRFSAERTGGSVSTLTIQRTQQEDSAVYLCASSSGSRGDGANVLTFGAGSRLTVL.

This clonotype was detected many times. The gene calls are TRBV20-1 and TRBJ2-5; 7 nucleotides line up with TRBD2. The CDR3 totals 16 residues. Unmatched junction bases numbered 15, after V lost 3 bases and J lost 5 bases. The germline V gene has CDR1 DFQATT and CDR2 SNEGSKA (reference sequence). The CDR3 loop reads CSARPPGRARSETQYF. The CDR3 nucleotides are TGCAGTGCTAGGCCACCGGGGAGGGCCCGTAGTGAGACCCAGTACTTC.

J is TRBJ2-5 and V is TRBV5-6; the match to TRBD1 covers 7 bases. CDR3 length: 14 residues. Trimming removed 3 bases from V and 1 base from J; junction bases left unmatched: 3. The germline gives CDR1 SGHDT, CDR2 YYEEEE. The CDR3 sequence: CASSSGQLQETQYF. The CDR3 DNA reads TGTGCCAGCAGCTCGGGACAGCTCCAAGAGACCCAGTACTTC.

The sample holds many counts of this clonotype. The chain employs TRBV29-1 and TRBJ2-3; either TRBD1 or TRBD2 may fit D (6 bases each). Deletions cut 0 bases from V and 1 base from J, with 11 bases between. The CDR3 consists of 15 residues. Germline assignment: CDR1 SQVTM and CDR2 ANQGSEA. In DNA form, the CDR3 reads TGCAGCGTTGAAGATCCGGGGGCACGCACAGATACGCAGTATTTT. It codes for CSVEDPGARTDTQYF.

At least ten counts were recorded for this clonotype. This chain connects TRBV7-2 to TRBJ1-3; unclear D gene. Germline CDR1 and CDR2: SGHTA and FQGNSA. V gave up 4 bases and J gave up 0 bases, with 7 bases separating them. The CDR3 consists of 14 residues. CDR3: CASSSVNSGNTIYF. The CDR3 DNA is TGTGCCAGCAGCTCAGTGAACTCTGGAAACACCATATATTTT.

This clonotype was recorded at least ten times. The chain combines TRBV5-1 with TRBJ1-5; D remains unclear. The ends were cut back, 1 base at V and 3 bases at J, with 8 bases in the middle. Germline values: CDR1 SGHRS, CDR2 YFSETQ. This CDR3 is built from 14 residues. CDR3 DNA: TGCGCCAGCAGCTTGTCGGGTCCCAATCAGCCCCAGCATTTT. It encodes CASSLSGPNQPQHF.

The chain combines TRBV18 with TRBJ2-1; weak D call: TRBD2 (6 bases). Germline V lookup: CDR1 KGHSH, CDR2 LQKENI. This CDR3 has 17 amino acids. Between the trimmed V and J ends, which lost 5 bases and 6 bases, there was a span of 23 bases. CDR3: CASSATSGTGGANEQFF. CDR3 nucleotide sequence: TGTGCCAGCTCAGCTACCTCCGGGACTGGGGGAGCCAATGAGCAGTTCTTC. Complete variable domain (other parts from reference TRBV18 and TRBJ2-1): NAGVMQNPRHLVRRRGQEARLRCSPMKGHSHVYWYRQLPEEGLKFMVYLQKENIIDESGMPKERFSAEFPKEGPSILRIQQVVRGDSAAYFCASSATSGTGGANEQFFGPGTRLTVL.

The V call is TRBV28, the J call TRBJ2-7, with 12 bases fitting TRBD2. The V gene end was trimmed by 4 bases and the J gene end by 3 bases; junction bases not matched to a gene: 4. CDR3 size: 15 residues. The germline gives CDR1 MDHEN, CDR2 SYDVKM. CDR3 sequence: CASSSSGRAGYEQYF. CDR3 nucleotide sequence: TGTGCCAGCAGTTCTAGCGGGAGGGCCGGCTACGAGCAGTACTTC.

This clonotype was detected many times. At one of its ends the junction is not consistent with the germline gene, which may arise from a read error. This chain connects TRBV29-1 to TRBJ2-2; D not resolved. This CDR3 spans 12 amino acids. Germline V gene data show CDR1 as SQVTM and CDR2 as ANQGSEA. CDR3 sequence: CSVGPNTGELFF. For the CDR3, the DNA is TGCAGTGTTGGTCCCAACACCGGGGAGCTGTTTTTT.

This clonotype was counted many times. The genes are TRBV20-1 and TRBJ2-1; 10 nucleotides match TRBD2. Germline trimming cut 7 bases from V and 4 bases from J; bases unmatched to any gene: 7. CDR1 is DFQATT and CDR2 is SNEGSKA in the germline V gene (reference sequence). The CDR3 is 14 residues long. The chain's CDR3 is CSGTSGAPYNEQFF. In DNA form, the CDR3 reads TGCAGTGGCACTAGCGGGGCCCCATACAATGAGCAGTTCTTC.

This clonotype has a count of ten or more. The rearrangement links TRBV25-1 to TRBJ2-7; D unresolved. The V gene lost 8 bases and the J gene lost 6 bases, with 11 bases spanning the gap. The CDR3 covers 11 residues. CDR1 and CDR2 from the germline V gene are MGHDK and SYGVNS. CDR3 coding DNA: TGTGCCAGCTCCGGCCTGAGCGAGCAGTACTTC. This translates into CASSGLSEQYF.

This clonotype was observed at least ten times. The V call is TRBV20-1, the J call TRBJ1-5; D ambiguous. The V gene's germline CDR1 is DFQATT and CDR2 SNEGSKA (reference sequence). The CDR3 length is 17 residues. Trimming took off 6 bases at V and 2 bases at J, with 23 bases between the two ends. CDR3 sequence reads: CSASPFYNGPGNQPQHF. The CDR3 bases are TGCAGTGCCTCTCCCTTTTACAATGGGCCTGGCAATCAGCCCCAGCATTTT.

The rearrangement links TRBV7-8 to TRBJ2-1; D call uncertain. Looked up from germline, CDR1 is SGHVS and CDR2 is FQNEAQ. The CDR3 covers 14 residues. The V and J ends lost 5 bases and 6 bases respectively, with 14 bases between them. Here the CDR3 DNA reads TGTGCCAGCAGCCCCCTCCCGCTTACCAATGAGCAGTTCTTC. Translating it yields CASSPLPLTNEQFF.

This clonotype was detected ten times or more. The CDR3 loop reads CSARIAGRQAYEQYF. CDR3 coding DNA: TGCAGTGCTAGGATAGCGGGCCGACAAGCGTACGAGCAGTACTTC. The chain recombines TRBV20-1 with TRBJ2-7, with 7 bases matching TRBD2. CDR3 size: 15 residues. Germline V gene lookup returns CDR1 DFQATT and CDR2 SNEGSKA (reference sequence). The junction had 12 bases not matched to a gene; V was cut back by 3 bases and J by 4 bases.

The chain couples TRBV12-3 or TRBV12-4 to TRBJ2-4; 10 bases line up with TRBD2. J was trimmed by 9 bases and V by 1 base; bases with no gene match: 9. The CDR3 sequence is 16 residues long. The CDR3 nucleotides read TGTGCCAGCAGTTTAGAGCCTAGCGGGAGAAGTAGCATTCAGTACTTC. Encoded protein: CASSLEPSGRSSIQYF.